This T cell receptor beta chain was found in a study of T cell responses to AZD1222 COVID-19 vaccine. Study-wide points: White British donors predominated, females outnumbered males, and clonal diversity was possibly underestimated. The study found Spike-specific TCR breadth and depth rose after two AZD1222 doses.

Analyses pooled second doses at about 4 or about 12 weeks. Clones were sequenced by immunoSEQ multiplex PCR, and TCRdb holds only the in-frame ones, with some missing. The sample lists 90,000 to 150,000 clones; 85% to 90% were seen once. In the case of this clone: The antigen is not known.

This material consisted of peripheral blood, taken 28 days after the second AZD1222 dose. This clonotype was sampled from an adult who received the AZD1222 COVID-19 vaccine.

The CDR3 protein is CASSLAQGASGELFF. CDR3 in DNA: TGTGCCAGCAGCTTGGCCCAGGGGGCTTCCGGGGAGCTGTTTTTT. J is TRBJ2-2 and V is TRBV5-4; 8 nucleotides align to TRBD1. CDR3 size: 15 residues. Germline V gene data show CDR1 as SGHNT and CDR2 as YYREEE (reference sequence). J was trimmed by 6 bases and V by 0 bases; bases with no gene match: 4.